Given below is one T cell receptor beta chain in context. Patients had blood sampled at baseline and again on cycle 4 day 1 and cycle 7 day 1. Clones were read by immunoSEQ multiplex PCR, and TCRdb kept only the in-frame ones, dropping some. The profile shows 55,000 to 80,000 clones, about 85% of them singletons. The data originate from a study of OX40 agonist ivuxolimab in advanced cancers. About the study: Patients in dose escalation had liver, melanoma, kidney or head and neck cancers. A mean age of around 60 years, range roughly 20 to 90, was recorded, and about 83% were male.

The CDR3 loop spans 14 amino acids. Trimming left V 3 bases short and J 5 bases short, with 13 bases between. Germline V lookup: CDR1 SGHTA, CDR2 FQGNSA. The receptor's source is an adult with an advanced solid tumor such as melanoma, head and neck, liver or kidney cancer. This sample comprised CD4+ or CD8+ T cells sorted from blood, obtained in a trial of the OX40 agonist ivuxolimab. This chain connects TRBV7-2 to TRBJ1-1, with D hard to call. The chain's CDR3 is CASSFGRPTTEAFF. The DNA for the CDR3 is TGTGCCAGCAGCTTCGGCAGGCCTACGACTGAAGCTTTCTTT.